A selection of T cell receptor beta chains follows, all from one sample in a study of shared clonotypes between healthy human individuals. Sequencing was performed with immunoSEQ multiplex PCR; in TCRdb, only in-frame clones are kept and a portion is missing. Among about 520,000 clones listed, more than 65% were seen once. Sequences were obtained from PBMCs. The receptors were sampled from a woman aged 40 to 50 in good health. Some clones in this sample may be carry-over from other donors' samples. The CDR3 runs from the conserved cysteine through the conserved F or W. D genes are given only for firm matches. Clone size is stated in some rows and not others, as once, few, many or a class when expanded.

D: TRBD1
size: .
V: TRBV6-1
J: TRBJ2-7
CDR3: CASLRDRLYVEQYF
DNA: TGTGCCAGTCTCCGGGACAGGCTCTACGTAGAGCAGTACTTC

D: TRBD2
size: few
V: TRBV6-5
J: TRBJ2-7
CDR3: CASSYSSGRGYEQYF
DNA: TGTGCCAGCAGTTATTCTAGCGGGAGGGGCTACGAGCAGTACTTC

D: .
size: .
V: TRBV11-2
J: TRBJ2-4
CDR3: CASSLGSSQAKNIQYF
DNA: TGTGCCAGCAGCTTGGGGTCTAGCCAAGCCAAAAACATTCAGTACTTC

D: .
size: .
V: TRBV19
J: TRBJ2-3
CDR3: CASSEPTGDTQYF
DNA: TGTGCCAGTAGCGAACCCACAGGAGATACGCAGTATTTT

D: .
size: few
V: TRBV9
J: TRBJ1-5
CDR3: CASSVGWGDQPQHF
DNA: TGTGCCAGCAGCGTAGGATGGGGGGATCAGCCCCAGCATTTT

D: .
size: .
V: TRBV2
J: TRBJ2-5
CDR3: CASNLGGAGGLQETQYF
DNA: TGTGCCAGCAACTTAGGAGGGGCAGGGGGTCTCCAAGAGACCCAGTACTTC

D: .
size: .
V: TRBV5-1
J: TRBJ2-1
CDR3: CASSLGSAGLNEQFF
DNA: TGCGCCAGCAGCTTGGGGTCCGCGGGACTCAATGAGCAGTTCTTC

D: .
size: once
V: TRBV28
J: TRBJ2-2
CDR3: CASSFAGRENTGELFF
DNA: TGTGCCAGCAGTTTCGCTGGCAGGGAAAACACCGGGGAGCTGTTTTTT

D: TRBD2
size: once
V: TRBV7-2
J: TRBJ2-7
CDR3: CASSLDSGSYEQYF
DNA: TGTGCCAGCAGCTTAGATAGCGGGAGCTACGAGCAGTACTTC

D: .
size: .
V: TRBV25-1
J: TRBJ2-7
CDR3: CASSDPRRDIFNEQYF
DNA: TGTGCCAGCAGTGATCCTCGACGGGACATCTTCAACGAGCAGTACTTC

D: TRBD1
size: .
V: TRBV5-6
J: TRBJ2-3
CDR3: CASSSSPGQGGTDTQYF
DNA: TGTGCCAGCAGCTCGAGCCCGGGACAGGGAGGGACAGATACGCAGTATTTT

D: .
size: .
V: TRBV10-2
J: TRBJ2-7
CDR3: CASSETAYEQYF
DNA: TGCGCCAGCAGTGAGACAGCCTACGAGCAGTACTTC

D: .
size: .
V: TRBV19
J: TRBJ1-4
CDR3: CATHGLGGEKLFF
DNA: TGTGCCACCCACGGTTTGGGGGGCGAAAAACTGTTTTTT

D: .
size: few
V: TRBV5-8
J: TRBJ2-7
CDR3: CASSFLRYSPYEQYF
DNA: TGTGCCAGCAGTTTCCTCCGCTACTCACCCTACGAGCAGTACTTC

D: TRBD1
size: once
V: TRBV27
J: TRBJ2-1
CDR3: CASNFIGGQGRLNEQFF
DNA: TGTGCCAGCAACTTTATAGGAGGACAGGGGAGATTGAATGAGCAGTTCTTC

D: TRBD1
size: .
V: TRBV6-5
J: TRBJ2-7
CDR3: CASSRDRVRYEQYF
DNA: TGTGCCAGCAGTCGGGACAGGGTCCGATACGAGCAGTACTTC

D: .
size: .
V: TRBV10-1
J: TRBJ2-3
CDR3: CASSATGADSDTQYF
DNA: TGCGCCAGCAGTGCGACCGGAGCCGACTCAGATACGCAGTATTTT

D: TRBD2
size: .
V: TRBV28
J: TRBJ2-3
CDR3: CAGSKGLAVSTDTQYF
DNA: TGTGCCGGCAGTAAGGGACTAGCTGTTAGCACAGATACGCAGTATTTT

D: .
size: .
V: TRBV28
J: TRBJ2-7
CDR3: CASTVQGLADNEQYF
DNA: TGTGCCAGCACCGTCCAGGGACTGGCCGATAACGAGCAGTACTTC

D: .
size: once
V: TRBV19
J: TRBJ1-5
CDR3: CASSNIEGNQPQHF
DNA: TGTGCCAGTAGTAATATCGAGGGCAATCAGCCCCAGCATTTT

D: .
size: .
V: TRBV18
J: TRBJ1-1
CDR3: CASSPVTGALEAFF
DNA: TGTGCCAGCTCACCAGTAACAGGAGCGCTTGAAGCTTTCTTT

D: .
size: few
V: TRBV19
J: TRBJ2-4
CDR3: CASSIGNIQYF
DNA: TGTGCCAGTAGTATTGGGAACATTCAGTACTTC

D: TRBD2
size: .
V: TRBV9
J: TRBJ2-3
CDR3: CASSVGYYQLAASTDTQYF
DNA: TGTGCCAGCAGCGTAGGTTATTACCAACTAGCGGCTAGCACAGATACGCAGTATTTT

D: .
size: .
V: TRBV7-2
J: TRBJ2-7
CDR3: CASSLLWGVLSYEQYF
DNA: TGTGCCAGCAGCTTACTATGGGGGGTTCTCTCCTACGAGCAGTACTTC

D: .
size: .
V: TRBV4-1
J: TRBJ1-5
CDR3: CASSQDLAGGPWPQHF
DNA: TGCGCCAGCAGCCAAGATTTAGCGGGGGGCCCGTGGCCCCAGCATTTT

D: .
size: .
V: TRBV7-9
J: TRBJ2-1
CDR3: CASSFGRYNEQFF
DNA: TGTGCCAGCAGCTTCGGGCGCTACAATGAGCAGTTCTTC

D: .
size: many
V: TRBV2
J: TRBJ2-2
CDR3: CASRQGANTGELFF
DNA: TGTGCCAGCAGACAGGGCGCGAACACCGGGGAGCTGTTTTTT

D: .
size: .
V: TRBV6-6
J: TRBJ2-7
CDR3: CASSLAGSPYEQYF
DNA: TGTGCCAGCAGTTTGGCAGGGTCCCCCTACGAGCAGTACTTC

D: .
size: .
V: TRBV7-6
J: TRBJ2-7
CDR3: CASSQGTPYEQYF
DNA: TGTGCCAGCAGCCAAGGGACACCATACGAGCAGTACTTC

D: TRBD2
size: .
V: TRBV18
J: TRBJ2-5
CDR3: CASSPKSGTVQETQYF
DNA: TGTGCCAGCTCACCGAAAAGCGGGACCGTTCAAGAGACCCAGTACTTC

D: .
size: .
V: TRBV18
J: TRBJ2-7
CDR3: CASSTTQSYEQYF
DNA: TGTGCCAGCTCCACGACACAATCCTACGAGCAGTACTTC

D: .
size: .
V: TRBV11-2
J: TRBJ1-3
CDR3: CASSRSGNTIYF
DNA: TGTGCCAGCAGCCGTTCAGGAAACACCATATATTTT

D: TRBD2
size: .
V: TRBV5-5
J: TRBJ2-7
CDR3: CASSQTSGSTEQYF
DNA: TGTGCCAGCAGCCAGACTAGCGGGAGCACCGAGCAGTACTTC

D: .
size: .
V: TRBV18
J: TRBJ2-7
CDR3: CASSPGVTYEQYF
DNA: TGTGCCAGCTCACCGGGCGTAACCTACGAGCAGTACTTC

D: TRBD1
size: .
V: TRBV5-4
J: TRBJ2-6
CDR3: CASSPGTGVSGANVLTF
DNA: TGTGCCAGCAGCCCCGGGACAGGGGTCTCTGGGGCCAACGTCCTGACTTTC

D: TRBD2
size: few
V: TRBV7-2
J: TRBJ2-7
CDR3: CASSFSSGGYYEQYF
DNA: TGTGCCAGCAGCTTCTCTAGCGGGGGGTACTACGAGCAGTACTTC

D: .
size: .
V: TRBV28
J: TRBJ2-7
CDR3: CASGQGLPSYEQYF
DNA: TGTGCCAGCGGGCAGGGGCTCCCTTCCTACGAGCAGTACTTC

D: .
size: once
V: TRBV28
J: TRBJ2-3
CDR3: CASSAGPRTDTQYF
DNA: TGTGCCAGCAGTGCAGGGCCCCGCACAGATACGCAGTATTTT

D: .
size: .
V: TRBV9
J: TRBJ2-1
CDR3: CASSVGWSGVNEQFF
DNA: TGTGCCAGCAGCGTAGGGTGGAGTGGTGTCAATGAGCAGTTCTTC

D: .
size: .
V: TRBV5-1
J: TRBJ2-1
CDR3: CASSLSLGGDEQFF
DNA: TGCGCCAGCAGCTTGAGCTTAGGGGGGGATGAGCAGTTCTTC

D: .
size: .
V: TRBV4-2
J: TRBJ2-3
CDR3: CASSQRTTDTQYF
DNA: TGTGCCAGCAGCCAGCGAACAACAGATACGCAGTATTTT

D: .
size: .
V: TRBV11-3
J: TRBJ2-1
CDR3: CASSLARNEQFF
DNA: TGTGCCAGCAGCTTAGCCAGGAATGAGCAGTTCTTC

D: .
size: .
V: TRBV19
J: TRBJ1-3
CDR3: CASSEYGTSASYGNTIYF
DNA: TGTGCCAGTAGTGAATACGGGACCTCCGCTTCTTATGGAAACACCATATATTTT

D: TRBD2
size: medium-sized
V: TRBV7-2
J: TRBJ2-5
CDR3: CASSLGGRTSGVVQETQYF
DNA: TGTGCCAGCAGCTTAGGTGGGCGGACTAGCGGGGTTGTCCAAGAGACCCAGTACTTC

D: .
size: .
V: TRBV21-1
J: TRBJ2-7
CDR3: CASSSPSGRAYEQYF
DNA: TGTGCCAGCAGCAGCCCTAGCGGGAGGGCCTACGAGCAGTACTTC

D: .
size: .
V: TRBV28
J: TRBJ2-7
CDR3: CASSLVGAEQYF
DNA: TGTGCCAGCAGTTTAGTGGGAGCGGAGCAGTACTTC

D: TRBD1
size: .
V: TRBV28
J: TRBJ1-2
CDR3: CASSSWDRVATF
DNA: TGTGCCAGCAGTTCCTGGGACAGGGTGGCCACCTTC

D: .
size: .
V: TRBV7-3
J: TRBJ2-7
CDR3: CASSLTFQAEQYF
DNA: TGTGCCAGCAGCTTAACCTTCCAGGCCGAGCAGTACTTC

D: .
size: .
V: TRBV5-4
J: TRBJ2-2
CDR3: CASSLVERTNTGELFF
DNA: TGTGCCAGCAGCTTGGTAGAGCGAACTAACACCGGGGAGCTGTTTTTT

D: .
size: .
V: TRBV10-3
J: TRBJ1-4
CDR3: CAISERPATNEKLFF
DNA: TGTGCCATCAGTGAAAGACCAGCAACTAATGAAAAACTGTTTTTT

D: TRBD2
size: once
V: TRBV7-2
J: TRBJ2-1
CDR3: CASSFGGSNEQFF
DNA: TGTGCCAGCAGCTTTGGCGGGAGCAATGAGCAGTTCTTC

D: TRBD2
size: .
V: TRBV6-1
J: TRBJ2-7
CDR3: CASTKGLADYEQYF
DNA: TGTGCCAGCACCAAGGGACTAGCGGACTACGAGCAGTACTTC

D: TRBD2
size: few
V: TRBV4-1
J: TRBJ2-2
CDR3: CASSQRTSGTANTGELFF
DNA: TGCGCCAGCAGCCAAAGGACTAGCGGGACCGCGAACACCGGGGAGCTGTTTTTT

D: .
size: once
V: TRBV4-2
J: TRBJ2-3
CDR3: CASSREPGEGTDTQYF
DNA: TGTGCCAGCAGCCGAGAGCCGGGTGAGGGCACAGATACGCAGTATTTT

D: TRBD2
size: .
V: TRBV27
J: TRBJ2-1
CDR3: CASSFDGRAYSGSYNEQFF
DNA: TGTGCCAGCAGTTTCGACGGGAGGGCCTATTCCGGCTCCTACAATGAGCAGTTCTTC

D: TRBD2
size: .
V: TRBV7-3
J: TRBJ2-1
CDR3: CASSYRASGIGYNEQFF
DNA: TGTGCCAGCAGCTACCGCGCTAGCGGGATTGGCTACAATGAGCAGTTCTTC

D: .
size: once
V: TRBV9
J: TRBJ2-2
CDR3: CASSGNPTGELFF
DNA: TGTGCCAGCAGCGGAAACCCAACCGGGGAGCTGTTTTTT

D: .
size: few
V: TRBV21-1
J: TRBJ1-5
CDR3: CASSKDPPMGQPQHF
DNA: TGTGCCAGCAGCAAAGATCCCCCGATGGGTCAGCCCCAGCATTTT

D: .
size: few
V: TRBV5-1
J: TRBJ1-1
CDR3: CASSPEGRGTEAFF
DNA: TGCGCCAGCAGCCCGGAGGGCCGGGGGACTGAAGCTTTCTTT